A single TCR beta chain is shown here with its context. The V end was cut by 3 bases, the J end by 1 base, with 9 bases between. The CDR3 is 14 amino acids. Per the germline V gene, CDR1 is LNHNV and CDR2 is YYDKDF (reference sequence). In the original processing: From reference gene primer amplification, estimates of nucleated cell counts were derived. TCRdb's table, derived via immunoSEQ multiplex PCR, lists solely in-frame clones and lacks some. The V and J calls and the clone size are those of that table, but D and trimming were determined from the DNA. Of tens of thousands of clones detected, 90% appear once; the ten largest clones hold about 9.3%. These data are taken from a study of blood T cell repertoires in COVID-19. The overall study: Samples representing acute and convalescent COVID-19 were sourced from the United States, Italy and Spain. From T cells, B-cell-depleted T cells, or PBMCs came the material, which was cDNA or gDNA.

Material: peripheral blood. This clonotype was obtained from a woman aged 80 or over with active COVID-19. The chain is built from TRBV15 and TRBJ1-1, with D unresolved. CDR3 loop: CATSRGRRNTEAFF. DNA of the CDR3: TGTGCCACCAGCAGGGGGAGACGGAACACTGAAGCTTTCTTT.